The rows below give T cell receptor beta chains drawn from one sample of a study of shared clonotypes between healthy human individuals. Measured with immunoSEQ multiplex PCR; TCRdb has only the in-frame clones, and not every one. The sample records over a million clones, 96% being singletons. Sequences were obtained from naive CD4+ T cells sorted from blood. The receptors derive from a man aged 25-40 years in good health. The CDR3 runs from the conserved cysteine through the conserved F or W. The order of the fields is clone size, J gene, D gene, V gene, CDR3 protein, CDR3 DNA. The D gene is left open where the match is weak. Rows may omit the clone size; those that give it use once, few, many or a size class.

-,TRBJ2-7,-,TRBV9,CASSVGSRAYEQYF,TGTGCCAGCAGCGTGGGCTCTCGTGCCTACGAGCAGTACTTC
-,TRBJ2-7,TRBD1,TRBV28,CASSNRTGGLYEQYF,TGTGCCAGCAGTAATAGGACAGGGGGACTTTACGAGCAGTACTTC
-,TRBJ2-5,-,TRBV11-3,CASSTRDNQETQYF,TGTGCCAGCAGCACGAGGGACAACCAAGAGACCCAGTACTTC
-,TRBJ2-7,-,TRBV21-1,CASSAPRADETYEQYF,TGTGCCAGCAGCGCCCCCCGAGCGGATGAGACCTACGAGCAGTACTTC
-,TRBJ1-3,-,TRBV9,CASTPRGTGNTIYF,TGTGCCAGCACGCCAAGGGGGACTGGAAACACCATATATTTT
-,TRBJ2-7,-,TRBV28,CASSISAGLYEQYF,TGTGCCAGCAGCATAAGTGCAGGGCTCTACGAGCAGTACTTC
-,TRBJ2-5,TRBD1,TRBV5-1,CASSFRQGSGETQYF,TGCGCCAGCAGCTTTCGACAGGGGAGCGGAGAGACCCAGTACTTC
once,TRBJ1-5,TRBD1,TRBV7-9,CASSRTGPRNQPQHF,TGTGCCAGCAGCCGGACAGGGCCCCGCAATCAGCCCCAGCATTTT
-,TRBJ2-2,TRBD1,TRBV7-9,CASSPPGQGATGELFF,TGTGCCAGCAGCCCTCCGGGACAGGGTGCCACCGGGGAGCTGTTTTTT
-,TRBJ2-7,-,TRBV11-1,CASSLAGPGDEQYF,TGTGCCAGCAGCTTAGCGGGGCCCGGGGACGAGCAGTACTTC
-,TRBJ2-7,TRBD1,TRBV27,CASSLLGQGRYEQYF,TGTGCCAGCAGTTTATTGGGACAGGGTCGGTACGAGCAGTACTTC
-,TRBJ1-3,-,TRBV10-2,CASSEYVSGNTIYF,TGCGCCAGCAGTGAGTATGTCAGCGGAAACACCATATATTTT
-,TRBJ1-1,-,TRBV14,CASSRTGNAEAFF,TGTGCCAGCAGCCGTACAGGGAACGCTGAAGCTTTCTTT
-,TRBJ2-7,TRBD1,TRBV18,CASSPWTGVSYEQYF,TGTGCCAGCTCACCCTGGACAGGGGTCTCCTACGAGCAGTACTTC
-,TRBJ2-7,TRBD2,TRBV28,CASSVASGRAYEQYF,TGTGCCAGCAGTGTTGCGAGCGGGAGGGCCTACGAGCAGTACTTC
-,TRBJ2-1,-,TRBV25-1,CASSEPLENEQFF,TGTGCCAGCAGTGAACCGCTAGAAAATGAGCAGTTCTTC
once,TRBJ2-1,TRBD1,TRBV5-1,CASSLGTGEDIEQFF,TGCGCCAGCAGCTTGGGGACAGGGGAGGATATTGAGCAGTTCTTC
-,TRBJ1-2,TRBD1,TRBV29-1,CSVRLGDRAFNYGYTF,TGCAGCGTTCGACTCGGGGACAGGGCCTTCAACTATGGCTACACCTTC
-,TRBJ1-1,-,TRBV6-6,CASSSSPGEAFF,TGTGCCAGCAGTTCCTCCCCGGGAGAAGCTTTCTTT
-,TRBJ1-1,-,TRBV10-3,CAISAAGPANTEAFF,TGTGCCATCAGCGCGGCGGGGCCGGCGAACACTGAAGCTTTCTTT
once,TRBJ2-7,TRBD1,TRBV10-3,CAIRQGTGLEQYF,TGTGCCATCAGGCAGGGGACAGGACTTGAGCAGTACTTC
once,TRBJ2-3,-,TRBV12-2,CASRLVRHGAPTDTQYF,TGTGCAAGTCGCTTAGTGAGGCATGGGGCCCCCACAGATACGCAGTATTTT
-,TRBJ2-2,TRBD1,TRBV6-5,CASRWDRDLTGELFF,TGTGCCAGCAGATGGGACAGGGACCTCACCGGGGAGCTGTTTTTT
-,TRBJ2-5,-,TRBV10-3,CAINPGGAPETQYF,TGTGCCATCAACCCCGGGGGTGCCCCGGAGACCCAGTACTTC
-,TRBJ2-7,TRBD2,TRBV29-1,CSASHGTISRLAGTYEQYF,TGCAGCGCTTCTCACGGGACGATCTCTAGACTAGCGGGCACATACGAGCAGTACTTC
few,TRBJ1-2,-,TRBV19,CASSYKDDYGYTF,TGTGCCAGTAGTTATAAGGACGACTATGGCTACACCTTC
-,TRBJ2-4,TRBD2,TRBV5-6,CASSLAGVAKNIQYF,TGTGCCAGCAGCCTGGCGGGAGTAGCCAAAAACATTCAGTACTTC
once,TRBJ1-2,-,TRBV28,CASTLQGGYGYTF,TGTGCCAGCACCTTACAAGGAGGCTATGGCTACACCTTC
-,TRBJ2-3,TRBD2,TRBV7-2,CASSQPGLILF,TGTGCCAGCAGCCAACCGGGACTAATCCTTTTT
-,TRBJ2-2,-,TRBV7-3,CASSLMATGELFF,TGTGCCAGCAGCTTAATGGCCACCGGGGAGCTGTTTTTT
-,TRBJ1-5,TRBD1,TRBV19,CASRGTGFQPQHF,TGTGCCAGTAGGGGGACAGGGTTTCAGCCCCAGCATTTT
-,TRBJ2-3,-,TRBV9,CASSVAARGNTDTQYF,TGTGCCAGCAGCGTAGCCGCTAGGGGAAACACAGATACGCAGTATTTT
-,TRBJ2-5,-,TRBV2,CASSGGLQETQYF,TGTGCCAGCAGTGGGGGCTTACAAGAGACCCAGTACTTC
-,TRBJ2-3,TRBD1,TRBV29-1,CSVLLDRARTDTQYF,TGCAGCGTTCTCCTGGACAGGGCACGCACAGATACGCAGTATTTT
-,TRBJ2-3,TRBD1,TRBV5-5,CASFRTGAKWGTQYF,TGTGCCAGCTTCCGGACAGGGGCGAAGTGGGGTACGCAGTATTTT
-,TRBJ2-7,-,TRBV7-6,CASSRGQGYEQYF,TGTGCCAGCAGCCGGGGCCAAGGGTACGAGCAGTACTTC
-,TRBJ1-3,-,TRBV28,CASSLGATIYF,TGTGCCAGCAGTTTGGGAGCCACCATATATTTT
-,TRBJ1-1,-,TRBV30,CAWTPGREAFF,TGTGCCTGGACCCCCGGACGAGAAGCTTTCTTT
-,TRBJ1-2,-,TRBV15,CATSRDLTDYGYTF,TGTGCCACCAGCAGAGATTTGACGGACTATGGCTACACCTTC
-,TRBJ2-7,-,TRBV5-1,CASSLVSSPGGRYEQYF,TGCGCCAGCAGCTTGGTGTCTAGCCCCGGGGGTCGGTACGAGCAGTACTTC
once,TRBJ1-2,TRBD1,TRBV2,CASREGQGFGYTF,TGTGCCAGCAGAGAGGGACAGGGGTTTGGCTACACCTTC
-,TRBJ2-3,TRBD2,TRBV27,CASRSGNGDTQYF,TGTGCCAGCAGAAGCGGGAATGGAGATACGCAGTATTTT
-,TRBJ1-1,TRBD1,TRBV29-1,CSVEGRDRGPMNTEAFF,TGCAGCGTTGAGGGAAGGGACAGGGGCCCTATGAACACTGAAGCTTTCTTT
-,TRBJ2-7,-,TRBV5-4,CASSPPQAGYYEQYF,TGTGCCAGCAGCCCGCCGCAGGCGGGCTACTACGAGCAGTACTTC
once,TRBJ2-2,-,TRBV18,CASSPRSLGTGELFF,TGTGCCAGCTCACCACGGTCACTGGGGACCGGGGAGCTGTTTTTT
-,TRBJ1-2,-,TRBV28,CASSLYRNYGYTF,TGTGCCAGCAGTTTATACCGTAACTATGGCTACACCTTC
-,TRBJ2-5,-,TRBV28,CASSGEVNRETQYF,TGTGCCAGCAGTGGGGAGGTAAATAGGGAGACCCAGTACTTC
-,TRBJ2-7,-,TRBV18,CASSPGFYEQYF,TGTGCCAGCTCACCGGGATTCTACGAGCAGTACTTC
once,TRBJ2-7,-,TRBV6-5,CASSSPTNWGEQYF,TGTGCCAGCAGTTCGCCGACAAACTGGGGCGAGCAGTACTTC
-,TRBJ2-1,-,TRBV5-4,CASSPTVAEQFF,TGTGCCAGCAGCCCGACAGTTGCTGAGCAGTTCTTC
-,TRBJ2-3,TRBD1,TRBV27,CASSLDRVRTDTQYF,TGTGCCAGCAGTCTGGACAGGGTGCGCACAGATACGCAGTATTTT
-,TRBJ1-2,-,TRBV5-1,CASSGESVGTGYTF,TGCGCCAGCAGCGGAGAGTCCGTAGGCACTGGCTACACCTTC
-,TRBJ2-7,TRBD2,TRBV19,CASSSLLAGSYEQYF,TGTGCCAGTAGTAGCCTACTAGCGGGCTCCTACGAGCAGTACTTC